One and the same sample provided the 9 T cell receptor beta chains below, sequenced in a study of blood T cell repertoires in COVID-19. Profiling relied on immunoSEQ multiplex PCR, and the TCRdb table lists in-frame clones only, not all of them. This repertoire shows some 260,000 clones, roughly 87% found once; its top ten account for about 6.9%. Specimen: PBMCs or T cells enriched from blood (not recorded which). These receptors were obtained from a woman younger than 45 with acute COVID-19.

The CDR3 DNA sequence: TGTGCCAGCAGTCTACAGGGGGCAGGTACCTATGGCTACACCTTC. Translating it yields CASSLQGAGTYGYTF. The V gene is TRBV5-4, the J gene TRBJ1-2; 9 bases match TRBD1. The CDR3 has 15 residues. J was trimmed by 4 bases and V by 5 bases; bases with no gene match: 9. Looked up from germline, CDR1 is SGHNT and CDR2 is YYREEE (reference sequence).

This chain connects TRBV7-2 to TRBJ1-4; 10 bases match TRBD1. The CDR3 consists of 15 residues. The junction had 7 bases not matched to a gene; V was cut back by 1 base and J by 11 bases. Germline V gives CDR1 SGHTA, CDR2 FQGNSA. The CDR3, as DNA: TGTGCCAGCAGCTTAGAGGGACAGGGGCGGATGAAACTGTTTTTT. It specifies CASSLEGQGRMKLFF.

V and J are TRBV29-1 and TRBJ1-3, with 8 bases fitting TRBD1. J lost 2 bases, V lost 2 bases, and 2 bases had no gene match. The CDR3 is made up of 14 amino acids. Germline V gene lookup returns CDR1 SQVTM and CDR2 ANQGSEA. Here the CDR3 DNA reads TGCAGCGTTGAACAACAGGGGGCTGGAAACACCATATATTTT. Amino acid sequence: CSVEQQGAGNTIYF.

V gene TRBV5-4 combines with J gene TRBJ2-3, with 10 nucleotides matching TRBD1. Germline CDR1 reads SGHNT; CDR2 reads YYREEE (reference sequence). This CDR3 spans 14 amino acids. The CDR3 DNA follows: TGTGCGTCCCGCCGGGACAGGGGATTAGATACGCAGTATTTT. Protein product: CASRRDRGLDTQYF.

The sample holds one count of this clone. V usage is TRBV6-6 and J usage is TRBJ1-5; 12 nucleotides agree with TRBD1. CDR1 is MNHNY and CDR2 is SVGAGI in the germline V gene (reference sequence). This CDR3 is built from 16 residues. Trimming at V came to 6 bases and at J to 3 bases, leaving 6 bases not matched to a gene. The CDR3 region has the DNA TGTGCCAGCAGACCCGGGACAGGGGGCGACAATCAGCCCCAGCATTTT. Translated, it gives CASRPGTGGDNQPQHF.

V gene TRBV5-1 combines with J gene TRBJ1-2; TRBD1 is a possible D gene (6 bases). The V end was cut by 3 bases, the J end by 7 bases, with 19 bases between. The germline gives CDR1 SGHRS, CDR2 YFSETQ. CDR3 size: 15 residues. CDR3 amino acids: CASSSLSGGARGYTF. CDR3 nucleotide sequence: TGCGCCAGCAGCTCCCTGAGCGGGGGGGCTCGTGGCTACACCTTC.

J is TRBJ2-7 and V is TRBV7-9; D call uncertain. V lost 0 bases and J 0 bases, leaving 9 bases between the germline ends. Germline V CDR1 and CDR2: SEHNR, FQNEAQ (reference sequence). CDR3 length: 15 amino acids. CDR3 sequence (DNA): TGTGCCAGCAGCTTAGCCCCGACTCCCTCCTACGAGCAGTACTTC. Its translation: CASSLAPTPSYEQYF.

This chain connects TRBV9 to TRBJ2-5; maybe TRBD2 (5 bases). CDR1 is SGDLS and CDR2 is YYNGEE in the germline V gene. The CDR3 consists of 16 residues. The V end lost 3 bases, the J end lost 1 base, and 16 bases lay between the germline ends. This CDR3 reads CASSGSFGVVQETQYF. The CDR3 region has the DNA TGTGCCAGCAGCGGGTCATTCGGGGTTGTCCAAGAGACCCAGTACTTC.

This clone was observed a single time. The chain employs TRBV6-6 and TRBJ2-1; the D gene is possibly TRBD2 (5 bases). Germline V gene sequence: CDR1 MNHNY, CDR2 SVGAGI (reference sequence). The CDR3 extends over 19 amino acids. V dropped 5 bases and J dropped 7 bases, with 30 bases sitting between them. Here the CDR3 reads CASSPSRGAAGHLWNEQFF. The CDR3 DNA follows: TGTGCCAGCAGTCCCTCCCGGGGAGCCGCGGGTCACCTCTGGAATGAGCAGTTCTTC.